These 20 T cell receptor beta chains originate from one sample sequenced in a study of CD8 T cells in ankylosing spondylitis. TCRdb reanalysed the 5' RACE reads using MiXCR and keeps one entry per CDR3 protein. The sample holds 25,000 to 30,000 distinct CDR3 sequences, less than 5.5% seen once. Specimen: blood, either unsorted or a sorted T cell fraction (not recorded which). Receptors originate from a female donor with ankylosing spondylitis or in good health (not recorded which).

This clonotype was recorded at least ten times. The chain couples TRBV9 to TRBJ2-5; no clear D. Trimming took 1 base from V and 3 from J, leaving 7 bases between them. The CDR3 sequence is 13 residues long. In germline, CDR1 is SGDLS, CDR2 YYNGEE. The CDR3 nucleotides are TGTGCCAGCAGCGTAAACCCTGAAGAGACCCAGTACTTC. The encoded protein is CASSVNPEETQYF.

This clonotype was seen a few times. V and J are TRBV9 and TRBJ2-1; D gene ambiguous. CDR3 length: 16 residues. V dropped 4 bases and J dropped 5 bases, with 19 bases sitting between them. CDR1 is SGDLS and CDR2 is YYNGEE in the germline V gene. CDR3 nucleotides: TGTGCCAGCAGCCGTGTCGGTGGTGGGATAAACAATGAGCAGTTCTTC. This codes for CASSRVGGGINNEQFF.

This clonotype has at least ten counts. This chain connects TRBV9 to TRBJ2-7, with D tentatively TRBD2 (7 bases). V lost 0 bases and J lost 2, with 15 bases in between. The CDR3 runs to 16 residues. Looked up from germline, CDR1 is SGDLS and CDR2 is YYNGEE. CDR3 protein: CASSVGNLGGAYEQYF. CDR3 nucleotide sequence: TGTGCCAGCAGCGTAGGTAATCTAGGGGGGGCCTACGAGCAGTACTTC.

The sample holds many counts of this clonotype. V and J are TRBV9 and TRBJ2-2; 7 nucleotides line up with TRBD2. V trimming: 4 bases; J trimming: 4 bases; junction bases outside the gene matches: 16. Germline values: CDR1 SGDLS, CDR2 YYNGEE. The CDR3 covers 18 residues. The CDR3 sequence is CASSPWRGGRGGTGELFF. CDR3 DNA sequence: TGTGCCAGCAGCCCCTGGAGAGGCGGGAGAGGAGGCACCGGGGAGCTGTTTTTT.

The chain uses TRBV9 and TRBJ2-5; perhaps TRBD1 as D (5 bases). The CDR3 spans 14 residues. The germline V gene has CDR1 SGDLS and CDR2 YYNGEE. Trimming removed 4 bases at V and 0 bases at J, with 10 bases between. DNA of the CDR3: TGTGCCAGCAGCACACGACAGAACCAAGAGACCCAGTACTTC. It translates to CASSTRQNQETQYF.

The table lists this clonotype with many counts. The CDR3 spells CASSVVAGGHTDTQYF. CDR3 coding DNA: TGTGCCAGCAGCGTAGTAGCGGGAGGTCACACAGATACGCAGTATTTT. This chain connects TRBV9 to TRBJ2-3, with 10 bases that match TRBD2. Germline trimming cut 0 bases from V and 2 bases from J; bases unmatched to any gene: 3. The CDR3 runs to 16 residues. The germline V gene encodes CDR1 SGDLS and CDR2 YYNGEE.

This chain joins TRBV9 and TRBJ2-5; TRBD2 aligns across 8 bases. CDR1 and CDR2 from the germline V gene are SGDLS and YYNGEE. V dropped 3 bases and J dropped 3; count of bases not matched to a gene: 1. The CDR3 totals 13 residues. The CDR3 DNA reads as TGTGCCAGCAGCGGAGCGGGGGAAGAGACCCAGTACTTC. Encoded protein: CASSGAGEETQYF.

The chain recombines TRBV9 with TRBJ1-1; 9 bases are a match to TRBD1. Trimming at V came to 4 bases and at J to 4 bases, leaving 8 bases not matched to a gene. The CDR3 runs 15 residues. CDR1 is SGDLS and CDR2 is YYNGEE in the germline V gene. The CDR3 loop reads CASSPGDREGTEAFF. The CDR3 DNA follows: TGTGCCAGCAGCCCAGGGGACAGGGAGGGCACTGAAGCTTTCTTT.

This clonotype has at least ten counts. This chain connects TRBV9 to TRBJ2-2, with D possibly being TRBD2 (6 bases). Trimming removed 4 bases at V and 3 bases at J, with 13 bases between. The CDR3 totals 15 residues. CDR1 SGDLS and CDR2 YYNGEE come from the germline V gene. The CDR3 here is CASSPTGLDTGELFF. DNA for the CDR3: TGTGCCAGCAGCCCCACGGGACTTGACACCGGGGAGCTGTTTTTT.

This clonotype appeared many times. This rearrangement joins TRBV9 to TRBJ2-1, with TRBD2 as a possible D gene (5 bases). The germline CDR1 and CDR2 sequences are SGDLS and YYNGEE. The CDR3 extends over 14 amino acids. Trimming shortened V by 4 bases and J by 4 bases, and 12 bases separated the two germline ends. CDR3 nucleotide sequence: TGTGCCAGCAGCCCCGGACTTTTATACAATGAGCAGTTCTTC. Protein product: CASSPGLLYNEQFF.

This chain uses TRBV9 with TRBJ2-1; 10 nucleotides align to TRBD2. The CDR3 extends over 18 amino acids. Germline V gene lookup returns CDR1 SGDLS and CDR2 YYNGEE. The junction had 12 bases not matched to a gene; V was cut back by 0 bases and J by 6 bases. As DNA, the CDR3 is TGTGCCAGCAGCGTAGGGGCTAGCGGGAGATCGGGGGGCAATGAGCAGTTCTTC. Residues: CASSVGASGRSGGNEQFF.

Many counts were recorded for this clonotype. The chain employs TRBV21-1 and TRBJ2-7; the table's D gene call, TRBD2, was not cross checked with the DNA. TRBV21-1 is deemed a pseudogene. The CDR3 contains 20 residues. The CDR3 sequence is CASSKERIRLAGEGSYEQYF. The CDR3 DNA reads as TGTGCCAGCAGCAAAGAGAGAATCCGGCTAGCGGGAGAAGGGTCCTACGAGCAGTACTTC.

There are many counts of this clonotype. This rearrangement joins TRBV9 to TRBJ1-2, with TRBD1 matching over 8 bases. The germline V gene has CDR1 SGDLS and CDR2 YYNGEE. The trim removed 3 bases at V and 5 bases at J, leaving 12 bases unmatched. The CDR3 covers 16 residues. Written as DNA, the CDR3 is TGTGCCAGCAGCGCCCAGACAGGGGCCCCCCGGTATGGCTACACCTTC. Protein: CASSAQTGAPRYGYTF.

Ten or more counts support this clonotype. The chain uses TRBV9 and TRBJ2-5, with TRBD1 as a possible D gene (5 bases). The CDR3 length is 13 residues. Germline CDR1 and CDR2: SGDLS and YYNGEE. The V and J ends lost 0 bases and 9 bases respectively, with 12 bases between them. CDR3 sequence reads: CASSVDQGGAQYF. The CDR3 bases are TGTGCCAGCAGCGTAGACCAGGGTGGGGCCCAGTACTTC.

Many counts were recorded for this clonotype. The chain links TRBV9 to TRBJ2-1; 7 bases fit TRBD2. CDR3 length: 16 residues. Germline V gene lookup returns CDR1 SGDLS and CDR2 YYNGEE. Trimming took 0 bases from V and 6 from J; bases not matched to a gene: 9. This CDR3 reads CASSVDLGGSRNEQFF. As DNA, the CDR3 is TGTGCCAGCAGCGTAGACTTAGGCGGGAGTCGCAATGAGCAGTTCTTC.

This clonotype was detected ten times or more. The V and J genes are TRBV9 and TRBJ2-1; D may correspond to TRBD1 or TRBD2 (5 bases each). Germline CDR1 and CDR2: SGDLS and YYNGEE. Trimming cost V 5 bases and J 4 bases, with 16 bases left between them. The CDR3 covers 15 residues. The CDR3 loop reads CASRGTGTHYNEQFF. CDR3 nucleotide sequence: TGTGCCAGCAGGGGGACGGGCACACATTACAATGAGCAGTTCTTC.

This clonotype was seen many times. V gene TRBV9 combines with J gene TRBJ2-1, with D perhaps given as TRBD1 or TRBD2 (6 bases each). Germline CDR1 reads SGDLS; CDR2 reads YYNGEE. CDR3 length: 15 residues. Deletions cut 2 bases from V and 0 bases from J, with 9 bases between. CDR3 protein: CASSVGGGSYNEQFF. CDR3 sequence (DNA): TGTGCCAGCAGCGTCGGGGGCGGCTCCTACAATGAGCAGTTCTTC.

This clonotype occurred many times. The V call is TRBV9, the J call TRBJ2-3; unclear D gene. V was shortened by 5 bases and J by 0 bases, with 13 bases between the two germline ends. Germline V CDR1 and CDR2: SGDLS, YYNGEE. This CDR3 is built from 15 residues. The CDR3 bases are TGTGCCAGCAGTCCCTCGCACCCCAGCACAGATACGCAGTATTTT. Translation gives CASSPSHPSTDTQYF.

This clonotype was seen ten or more times. The V and J genes are TRBV9 and TRBJ2-7; 7 nucleotides align to TRBD2. There are 15 residues in the CDR3. V gave up 5 bases and J gave up 5 bases; unmatched junction bases: 13. From germline, CDR1 is SGDLS and CDR2 YYNGEE. In DNA form, the CDR3 reads TGTGCCAGCAGTCGTCTGGCGGGAGTTACCCACGAGCAGTACTTC. It yields the protein CASSRLAGVTHEQYF.

There are many counts of this clonotype. The V call is TRBV9, the J call TRBJ1-5; no definite D call. This CDR3 spans 15 amino acids. In germline, CDR1 is SGDLS, CDR2 YYNGEE. Trimming took off 7 bases at V and 0 bases at J, with 14 bases between the two ends. The CDR3 region has the DNA TGTGCCAGCGGTATCGACGGTACTAGCAATCAGCCCCAGCATTTT. Translated, it gives CASGIDGTSNQPQHF.